Below are 32 T cell receptor beta chains sequenced from a single sample in a study of T cell responses to AZD1222 COVID-19 vaccine. Only in-frame clones appear in the TCRdb table, and some are missing; sequencing was by immunoSEQ multiplex PCR. This sample carries around 130,000 clones, approximately 83% of them seen once, and the ten largest clones take roughly 9%. The specimen comprised peripheral blood, sampled on day 0 of AZD1222 vaccination. These receptors were collected from an adult in good health.

The chain uses TRBV6-1 and TRBJ1-1; 8 bases match TRBD1. This CDR3 region has 15 residues. The germline CDR1 and CDR2 sequences are MNHNS and SASEGT. Trimming at V came to 5 bases and at J to 4 bases, leaving 9 bases not matched to a gene. CDR3 residues: CASSSPGGSVTEAFF. The DNA for the CDR3 is TGTGCCAGCAGTTCACCAGGGGGCTCGGTCACTGAAGCTTTCTTT.

V is TRBV11-2 and J is TRBJ2-3; D gene uncertain. The CDR3 extends over 11 amino acids. V lost 2 bases, J lost 6 bases, and 3 bases lay in between. The germline V gene has CDR1 SGHAT and CDR2 FQNNGV. The CDR3 protein is CASSLTDTQYF. The CDR3 nucleotides read TGTGCCAGCAGCTTAACCGATACGCAGTATTTT.

The chain uses TRBV19 and TRBJ1-1; D remains ambiguous. There are 15 residues in the CDR3. Germline loops: CDR1 LNHDA, CDR2 SQIVND (reference sequence). V lost 7 bases and J lost 0, with 15 bases in between. The CDR3 loop reads CASTVGRELNTEAFF. In nucleotides, the CDR3 is TGTGCCAGTACTGTCGGGAGGGAGTTGAACACTGAAGCTTTCTTT.

This chain links TRBV7-2 with TRBJ1-2; TRBD1 agrees at 12 bases. Germline values: CDR1 SGHTA, CDR2 FQGNSA. Unmatched junction bases numbered 17, after V lost 3 bases and J lost 6 bases. CDR3 length equals 19 residues. The CDR3 region has the DNA TGTGCCAGCAGCTTCACGAATTCCGGGACAGGGGGCTCAGGCAATGGCTACACCTTC. This codes for CASSFTNSGTGGSGNGYTF.

The chain links TRBV19 to TRBJ2-1; TRBD2 aligns across 13 bases. V lost 4 bases, J lost 6 bases, and 3 bases stayed unmatched. Germline values: CDR1 LNHDA, CDR2 SQIVND (reference sequence). This CDR3 region has 15 residues. The CDR3 loop is CASSTLAGGLNEQFF. The CDR3 DNA reads as TGTGCCAGTAGTACACTAGCGGGGGGGCTCAATGAGCAGTTCTTC.

This chain connects TRBV5-1 to TRBJ1-1, with TRBD1 matching over 7 bases. The CDR3 contains 15 residues. With V trimmed by 0 bases and J by 1 base, 3 bases remained unmatched. The germline gives CDR1 SGHRS, CDR2 YFSETQ. The CDR3 DNA reads TGCGCCAGCAGCTTGGTCGGGACAGCGAACACTGAAGCTTTCTTT. This encodes CASSLVGTANTEAFF.

This chain uses TRBV28 with TRBJ1-3; 9 bases map to TRBD1. CDR3 length equals 17 residues. Trimming at V came to 5 bases and at J to 4 bases, leaving 12 bases not matched to a gene. CDR1 and CDR2 (germline): MDHEN, SYDVKM. The CDR3 region is CASSPPHFGQGGNTIYF. In nucleotides, the CDR3 is TGTGCCAGCAGTCCGCCCCACTTCGGACAGGGGGGAAACACCATATATTTT.

In the case of this clone: At one end the junction does not follow the germline gene, possibly because of a read error. The chain joins TRBV28 to TRBJ1-3, with 7 positions matching TRBD1. The CDR3 totals 18 residues. Germline loops: CDR1 MDHEN, CDR2 SYDVKM. As DNA, the CDR3 is TGTGCCAGCAGTTTTTGGCCGGCGTCAGACAGGGCTGGAAGCACCATATATTTT. This sequence encodes CASSFWPASDRAGSTIYF.

The rearrangement joins TRBV9 to TRBJ1-3; the match to TRBD1 covers 7 bases. From germline, CDR1 is SGDLS and CDR2 YYNGEE. V trimming: 3 bases; J trimming: 2 bases; junction bases outside the gene matches: 8. The CDR3 extends over 16 amino acids. The CDR3, as DNA: TGTGCCAGCAGCGGAACAGGGGTAAAAGCTGGAAACACCATATATTTT. Protein sequence: CASSGTGVKAGNTIYF.

V gene TRBV18 combines with J gene TRBJ2-7; 12 bases line up with TRBD2. Germline-derived CDR1 and CDR2 are KGHSH and LQKENI. V lost 2 bases to trimming and J lost 2 bases; unmatched junction nucleotides: 4. This CDR3 spans 16 amino acids. The CDR3 spells CASSPMRLAGAYEQYF. Written as DNA, the CDR3 is TGTGCCAGCTCACCAATGAGACTAGCGGGAGCCTACGAGCAGTACTTC.

This clone has only one observation. The rearrangement joins TRBV9 to TRBJ2-1; 7 positions agree with TRBD2. Germline V CDR1 and CDR2: SGDLS, YYNGEE. The V segment lost 4 bases and the J segment 9 bases; nucleotides outside the gene matches: 7. This CDR3 contains 13 residues. CDR3 loop: CASSPTPGGEQFF. The CDR3 region has the DNA TGTGCCAGCAGCCCAACTCCGGGGGGTGAGCAGTTCTTC. The whole variable domain, filled in from reference TRBV9 and TRBJ2-1, reads DSGVTQTPKHLITATGQRVTLRCSPRSGDLSVYWYQQSLDQGLQFLIQYYNGEERAKGNILERFSAQQFPDLHSELNLSSLELGDSALYFCASSPTPGGEQFFGPGTRLTVL.

V gene TRBV24-1 combines with J gene TRBJ2-1; 11 bases are a match to TRBD2. The CDR3 length is 15 residues. Germline CDR1 and CDR2: KGHDR and SFDVKD. Losses at the gene ends were 6 bases for V and 13 bases for J; bases not matched to a gene: 13. CDR3 loop: CATSISGGAHPLQFF. Here the CDR3 DNA reads TGTGCCACCAGTATTAGCGGGGGGGCACATCCCCTTCAGTTCTTC.

This chain links TRBV6-5 with TRBJ1-1; D gene uncertain. CDR1 is MNHEY, CDR2 SVGAGI, per germline. The CDR3 runs 15 residues. V lost 0 bases and J 4 bases, leaving 12 bases between the germline ends. The CDR3 DNA sequence: TGTGCCAGCAGTTACTCGCTAGGGTCGAGCACTGAAGCTTTCTTT. This translates into CASSYSLGSSTEAFF.

The chain uses TRBV27 and TRBJ2-1; D gene uncertain. From germline, CDR1 is MNHEY and CDR2 SMNVEV (reference sequence). The length of the CDR3 is 15 residues. With 7 bases removed from V and 9 bases from J, the gap between germline ends came to 22 bases. CDR3 in amino acids: CASTANGDPSSEQFF. DNA for the CDR3: TGTGCCAGCACCGCAAACGGCGACCCTAGTTCTGAGCAGTTCTTC.

The chain links TRBV5-1 to TRBJ1-4; D is undetermined. Germline lookup yields CDR1 SGHRS and CDR2 YFSETQ. The V and J ends lost 0 bases and 12 bases respectively, with 9 bases between them. The length of the CDR3 is 12 residues. The CDR3 bases are TGCGCCAGCAGCTTGGGCGGCTCCCAACTGTTTTTT. Translation gives CASSLGGSQLFF.

This chain joins TRBV6-2 or TRBV6-3 and TRBJ1-2; D is ambiguous. The CDR3 totals 12 residues. CDR1 is MNHEY, CDR2 SVGEGT, per germline. Trimming left V 6 bases short and J 5 bases short, with 10 bases between. CDR3 sequence reads: CASSNPEYGYTF. The CDR3 DNA sequence: TGTGCCAGCAGCAATCCGGAGTATGGCTACACCTTC.

The rearrangement links TRBV6-1 to TRBJ1-6, with 9 bases fitting TRBD1. V lost 4 bases to trimming and J lost 9 bases; unmatched junction nucleotides: 10. Germline V gene sequence: CDR1 MNHNS, CDR2 SASEGT. The CDR3 runs 16 residues. CDR3 sequence (DNA): TGTGCCAGCAGTGCTACATTCGGGACAGGGAGTTCACCCCTCCACTTT. Encoded protein: CASSATFGTGSSPLHF.

V is TRBV10-2 and J is TRBJ2-7, with 7 bases fitting TRBD1. V dropped 10 bases and J dropped 2; count of bases not matched to a gene: 11. The germline CDR1 and CDR2 sequences are WSHSY and SAAADI. The CDR3 is made up of 14 amino acids. The CDR3 loop is CATAYGQVTYEQYF. CDR3 sequence (DNA): TGCGCCACCGCATACGGACAGGTCACCTACGAGCAGTACTTC.

This rearrangement joins TRBV7-9 to TRBJ1-1, with D perhaps matching TRBD1 (5 bases). The CDR3 totals 13 residues. Germline-derived CDR1 and CDR2 are SEHNR and FQNEAQ (reference sequence). Deletions cut 4 bases from V and 6 bases from J, with 12 bases between. The CDR3 DNA reads TGTGCCAGCAGCTCGTCCGACAGAGCTGAAGCTTTCTTT. Its translation: CASSSSDRAEAFF.

This clone was seen only a few times. The CDR3 nucleotides are TGTGCCAGCAGCCAAGAGGGGGGGGTAGTTTCACCCCTCCACTTT. It yields the protein CASSQEGGVVSPLHF. The chain has TRBV4-2 and TRBJ1-6; D is possibly TRBD1 (5 bases). Germline CDR1 is LGHNA and CDR2 is YNFKEQ. This CDR3 is built from 15 residues. The germline V and J ends were trimmed by 0 bases and 9 bases, with 12 bases remaining between them.

This chain links TRBV19 with TRBJ2-7; the match to TRBD1 covers 7 bases. The CDR3 runs 14 residues. V lost 5 bases to trimming and J lost 3 bases; unmatched junction nucleotides: 7. The germline gives CDR1 LNHDA, CDR2 SQIVND (reference sequence). CDR3 amino acids: CASSADRVNYEQYF. CDR3 nucleotides: TGTGCCAGTAGTGCAGACAGGGTCAACTACGAGCAGTACTTC.

This chain joins TRBV28 and TRBJ2-3, with 8 nucleotides matching TRBD2. The CDR3 spans 15 residues. With V trimmed by 6 bases and J by 2 bases, 7 bases remained unmatched. Germline CDR1 reads MDHEN; CDR2 reads SYDVKM. For the CDR3, the DNA is TGTGCCAGCAGCTCAGCGGGGGTTTACACAGATACGCAGTATTTT. This sequence encodes CASSSAGVYTDTQYF.

This chain uses TRBV6-4 with TRBJ2-1; D possibly uses TRBD1 or TRBD2 (5 bases each). The germline gives CDR1 MRHNA, CDR2 SNTAGT. This CDR3 comprises 16 residues. V dropped 0 bases and J dropped 8 bases, with 17 bases sitting between them. This chain's CDR3 is CASSDSYGAGPDEQFF. The CDR3 coding sequence is TGTGCCAGCAGTGACTCCTACGGGGCCGGACCCGATGAGCAGTTCTTC.

This sequence joins TRBV7-2 and TRBJ1-4; D call uncertain. With 5 bases removed from V and 2 bases from J, the gap between germline ends came to 15 bases. Germline values: CDR1 SGHTA, CDR2 FQGNSA. The CDR3 sequence is 16 residues long. In DNA, the CDR3 is TGTGCCAGCAGCCCCCAGGTCTGGGCGACTAATGAAAAACTGTTTTTT. This gives the protein CASSPQVWATNEKLFF.

The V gene is TRBV5-8, the J gene TRBJ2-5; possibly TRBD2 for D (6 bases). The V end was cut by 2 bases, the J end by 5 bases, with 13 bases between. The CDR3 covers 14 residues. From germline, CDR1 is SGHTS and CDR2 YDEGEE. Written as DNA, the CDR3 is TGTGCCAGCAGCTTATGGGGGGTGCGGGAGACCCAGTACTTC. Its protein is CASSLWGVRETQYF.

The genes are TRBV7-2 and TRBJ2-7; 11 nucleotides align to TRBD2. Per germline, CDR1 SGHTA and CDR2 FQGNSA. The CDR3 loop spans 14 amino acids. V trimming: 5 bases; J trimming: 3 bases; junction bases outside the gene matches: 3. CDR3 sequence reads: CASSPTSGSYEQYF. CDR3 in DNA: TGTGCCAGCAGCCCCACTAGCGGGAGCTACGAGCAGTACTTC.

The V and J genes are TRBV18 and TRBJ2-1; no definite D call. Germline assignment: CDR1 KGHSH and CDR2 LQKENI. There are 11 residues in the CDR3. Trimming left V 3 bases short and J 10 bases short, with 7 bases between. This CDR3 is CASSPALEQFF. The CDR3 DNA is TGTGCCAGCTCACCCGCCTTGGAGCAGTTCTTC.

The gene calls are TRBV9 and TRBJ2-1; D may correspond to TRBD1 or TRBD2 (7 bases each). Trimming removed 0 bases at V and 8 bases at J, with 18 bases between. CDR3 length: 16 amino acids. Germline CDR1 reads SGDLS; CDR2 reads YYNGEE. CDR3 in amino acids: CASSVERQGGSDEQFF. CDR3 coding DNA: TGTGCCAGCAGCGTAGAGAGGCAGGGGGGGTCGGATGAGCAGTTCTTC.

The chain joins TRBV27 to TRBJ1-5, with D hard to call. The CDR3 totals 14 residues. Trimming shortened V by 4 bases and J by 0 bases, and 7 bases separated the two germline ends. Germline loops: CDR1 MNHEY, CDR2 SMNVEV (reference sequence). CDR3 in amino acids: CASSSIYSNQPQHF. The CDR3, as DNA: TGTGCCAGCAGTTCGATTTATAGCAATCAGCCCCAGCATTTT.

The chain has TRBV28 and TRBJ2-5, with D possibly being TRBD1 or TRBD2 (5 bases each). This CDR3 spans 15 amino acids. V lost 5 bases to trimming and J lost 0 bases, with 13 bases between them. Looked up from germline, CDR1 is MDHEN and CDR2 is SYDVKM. The CDR3 DNA reads TGTGCCAGCAGTGGACGGGGCGTGTACCAAGAGACCCAGTACTTC. It yields the protein CASSGRGVYQETQYF.

CDR3 protein: CASSSGTGYRGSNQPQHF. The CDR3 region has the DNA TGTGCCAGCAGCTCCGGAACAGGGTACAGGGGTAGCAATCAGCCCCAGCATTTT. The chain couples TRBV7-2 to TRBJ1-5; 7 nucleotides match TRBD1. J was trimmed by 0 bases and V by 4 bases; bases with no gene match: 12. The CDR3 spans 18 residues. Germline V lookup: CDR1 SGHTA, CDR2 FQGNSA.

The chain employs TRBV6-2 or TRBV6-3 and TRBJ2-7, with D perhaps given as TRBD1 or TRBD2 (5 bases each). The CDR3 spans 15 residues. Germline CDR1 is MNHEY and CDR2 is SVGEGT. Trimming took off 2 bases at V and 4 bases at J, with 15 bases between the two ends. The CDR3 sequence: CASSYERSGGYEQYF. Written as DNA, the CDR3 is TGTGCCAGCAGTTACGAAAGGAGTGGGGGATACGAGCAGTACTTC.